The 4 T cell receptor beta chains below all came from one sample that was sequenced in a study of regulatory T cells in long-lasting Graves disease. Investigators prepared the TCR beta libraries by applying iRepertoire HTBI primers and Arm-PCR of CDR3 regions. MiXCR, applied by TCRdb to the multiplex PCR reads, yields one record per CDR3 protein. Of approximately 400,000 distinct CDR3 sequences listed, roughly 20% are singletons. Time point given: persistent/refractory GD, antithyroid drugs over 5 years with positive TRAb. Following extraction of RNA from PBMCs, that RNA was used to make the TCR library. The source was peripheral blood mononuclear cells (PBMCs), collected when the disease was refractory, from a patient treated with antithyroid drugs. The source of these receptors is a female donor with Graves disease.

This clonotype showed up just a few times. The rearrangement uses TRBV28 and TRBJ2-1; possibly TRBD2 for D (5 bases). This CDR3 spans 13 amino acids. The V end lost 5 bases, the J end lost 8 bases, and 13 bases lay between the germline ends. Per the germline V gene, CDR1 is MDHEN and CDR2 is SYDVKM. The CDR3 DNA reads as TGTGCCAGCAGTGAACATAGCGCAGATGAGCAGTTCTTC. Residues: CASSEHSADEQFF. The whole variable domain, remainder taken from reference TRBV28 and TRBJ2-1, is DVKVTQSSRYLVKRTGEKVFLECVQDMDHENMFWYRQDPGLGLRLIYFSYDVKMKEKGDIPEGYSVSREKKERFSLILESASTNQTSMYLCASSEHSADEQFFGPGTRLTVL.

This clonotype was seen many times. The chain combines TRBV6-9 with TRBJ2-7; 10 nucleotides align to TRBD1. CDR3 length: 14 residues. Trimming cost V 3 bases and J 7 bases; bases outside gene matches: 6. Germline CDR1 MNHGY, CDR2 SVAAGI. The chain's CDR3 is CASSYGQGVGEQYF. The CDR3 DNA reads TGTGCCAGCAGTTACGGACAGGGGGTGGGAGAGCAGTACTTC.

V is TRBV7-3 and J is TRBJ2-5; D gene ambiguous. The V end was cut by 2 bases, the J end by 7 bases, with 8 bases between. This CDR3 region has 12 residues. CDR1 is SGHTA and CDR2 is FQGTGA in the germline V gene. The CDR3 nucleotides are TGTGCCAGCAGCTTAGGGTGGGGGACCCAGTACTTC. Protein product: CASSLGWGTQYF.

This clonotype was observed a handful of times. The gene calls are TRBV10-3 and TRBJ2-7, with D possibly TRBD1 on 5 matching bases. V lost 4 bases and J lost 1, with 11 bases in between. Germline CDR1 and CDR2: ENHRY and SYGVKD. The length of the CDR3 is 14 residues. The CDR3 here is CAISARQPSYEQYF. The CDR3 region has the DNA TGTGCCATCAGTGCCAGACAGCCATCCTACGAGCAGTACTTC.